The TCR beta chain under discussion was sequenced for a study of T cells in Graves' hyperthyroidism and ophthalmopathy. Findings of the study overall: Within blood appeared most thyroid clonotypes that had expanded above 0.001. Ophthalmopathy was predicted by the model a median of 6.5 months ahead of onset.

It was RNA transcripts that yielded the amplified TCR beta CDR3 regions. During a first-round RT-PCR of the TCR CDR3, the HTBI primer set was used. TCRdb itself ran the multiplex PCR reads through MiXCR, one entry per CDR3 protein. The sample carries 650,000 to 800,000 distinct CDR3 sequences, 45% recorded once. As concerns this clonotype: Its antigen is undetermined.

Diagnoses were established using clinical symptoms, serum thyroxine and TRAb, thyroid ultrasound and orbital computed tomography. The clonotype originates from an adult man with Graves' disease, either hyperthyroidism or ophthalmopathy (not recorded which). Specimen: peripheral blood or thyroid tissue (not recorded which).

CDR3 nucleotides: TGTGCCAGCAGCCCCTCCCGGGGGACAGGGGACGGCTACACCTTC. Encoded protein: CASSPSRGTGDGYTF. The genes are TRBV25-1 and TRBJ1-2; 10 bases match TRBD1. Germline V CDR1 and CDR2: MGHDK, SYGVNS. Trimming cost V 6 bases and J 8 bases; bases outside gene matches: 12. This CDR3 is built from 15 residues.